These 32 T cell receptor beta chains came from one sample sequenced in a study of blood T cell repertoires in COVID-19. Profiled with immunoSEQ multiplex PCR; TCRdb holds only in-frame clones, not every one. This table has around 94,000 clones, more than 75% appearing once. Input material: peripheral blood. The origin of the receptors is a man between 60 and 70 years old with active or convalescent COVID-19.

This clone was observed a few times. This sequence joins TRBV14 and TRBJ2-2; D remains ambiguous. CDR1 and CDR2 (germline): SGHDN, FVKESK. The CDR3 is 14 amino acids. V was pared by 1 base and J by 6 bases, with 9 bases between. The CDR3 DNA follows: TGTGCCAGCAGCCAAGTTAGCAAGGCCGGGGAGCTGTTTTTT. Amino acids: CASSQVSKAGELFF.

The J gene is TRBJ2-7, the V gene TRBV7-8; D unresolved. Trimming shortened V by 2 bases and J by 7 bases, and 12 bases separated the two germline ends. Per the germline V gene, CDR1 is SGHVS and CDR2 is FQNEAQ. This CDR3 contains 13 residues. The CDR3 reads CASSLNSGWEQYF. DNA for the CDR3: TGTGCCAGCAGCTTAAATTCCGGGTGGGAGCAGTACTTC.

The rearrangement links TRBV19 to TRBJ1-2; the D is unclear. Trimming pared 10 bases from V and 4 bases from J, leaving 22 bases between. The V gene's germline CDR1 is LNHDA and CDR2 SQIVND (reference sequence). CDR3 size: 15 residues. CDR3 amino acids: CATLGREDYGYGYTF. The CDR3 nucleotides read TGTGCCACCTTAGGGAGGGAAGACTATGGCTATGGCTACACCTTC.

The chain joins TRBV6-5 to TRBJ2-2; 13 bases agree with TRBD2. This CDR3 region has 15 residues. J gave up 5 bases and V 6 bases, and 3 bases lay outside the gene matches. The germline gives CDR1 MNHEY, CDR2 SVGAGI. The CDR3 nucleotides are TGTGCCAGCAGCCCGGGACTAGCGGGAACCGGGGAGCTGTTTTTT. Amino acids: CASSPGLAGTGELFF.

The chain links TRBV19 to TRBJ1-3, with TRBD1 as a possible D gene (6 bases). Germline CDR1 is LNHDA and CDR2 is SQIVND (reference sequence). The CDR3 length is 14 residues. Deletions cut 3 bases from V and 2 bases from J, with 8 bases between. CDR3 loop: CASSMDRTGNTIYF. CDR3 bases: TGTGCCAGTAGTATGGACAGAACTGGAAACACCATATATTTT.

The chain links TRBV27 to TRBJ2-7, with TRBD1 identical over 11 bases. J lost 3 bases, V lost 6 bases, and 4 bases had no gene match. CDR3 length: 14 residues. CDR1 and CDR2 from the germline V gene are MNHEY and SMNVEV (reference sequence). Written as DNA, the CDR3 is TGTGCCAGCAGCTGGGGGACAGGGGGCTACGAGCAGTACTTC. Its protein is CASSWGTGGYEQYF.

V is TRBV19 and J is TRBJ2-1, with 15 bases aligning to TRBD2. The CDR3 consists of 18 residues. Germline V gene lookup returns CDR1 LNHDA and CDR2 SQIVND (reference sequence). V shed 7 bases and J 0 bases; nucleotides not matched to a gene: 7. CDR3 in amino acids: CASTRTSGRASSYNEQFF. The CDR3 DNA reads TGTGCCAGTACCCGGACTAGCGGGAGGGCTTCCTCCTACAATGAGCAGTTCTTC.

The chain joins TRBV28 to TRBJ1-2; weak D call: TRBD1 (6 bases). Trimming pared 5 bases from V and 4 bases from J, leaving 17 bases between. This CDR3 is built from 15 residues. The germline V gene has CDR1 MDHEN and CDR2 SYDVKM. The CDR3 is CASSPPGARSYGYTF. The CDR3 DNA follows: TGTGCCAGCAGTCCTCCAGGGGCAAGGAGCTATGGCTACACCTTC.

This clone was picked up many times. The chain joins TRBV3-1 (or the pseudogene TRBV3-2) to TRBJ1-6; 8 nucleotides align to TRBD1. This CDR3 comprises 15 residues. Germline assignment: CDR1 LGHDT and CDR2 YNNKEL (reference sequence). The V and J ends lost 1 base and 9 bases, in that order; junction bases with no gene match: 5. CDR3 DNA: TGTGCCAGCAGCCAAGTGGGGACAGGCGGTTCACCCCTCCACTTT. Residues: CASSQVGTGGSPLHF.

Many counts were recorded for this clone. The chain recombines TRBV6-6 with TRBJ1-4, with D possibly being TRBD1 (5 bases). V lost 4 bases and J 6 bases, leaving 18 bases between the germline ends. Germline V lookup: CDR1 MNHNY, CDR2 SVGAGI (reference sequence). This CDR3 has 16 residues. The CDR3 DNA follows: TGTGCCAGCAGTTCCAACCCGGGTGTAGGGGATGAAAAACTGTTTTTT. The encoded protein is CASSSNPGVGDEKLFF.

The CDR3 loop is CAIRRLAGLNTGELFF. As DNA, the CDR3 is TGTGCCATCAGGAGACTAGCGGGATTGAACACCGGGGAGCTGTTTTTT. The gene calls are TRBV10-3 and TRBJ2-2; 11 positions match TRBD2. The CDR3 length is 16 residues. Germline CDR1 ENHRY, CDR2 SYGVKD. The trim removed 6 bases at V and 1 base at J, leaving 4 bases unmatched.

The rearrangement uses TRBV27 and TRBJ1-3, with a tentative D call TRBD1 (6 bases). CDR1 is MNHEY and CDR2 is SMNVEV in the germline V gene (reference sequence). The CDR3 is 15 residues long. Trimming left V 6 bases short and J 3 bases short, with 15 bases between. CDR3 bases: TGTGCCAGCAGATCGACAGGCAGCAATGGAAACACCATATATTTT. Translated: CASRSTGSNGNTIYF.

V gene TRBV7-8 combines with J gene TRBJ2-1; 10 bases are a match to TRBD2. The CDR3 covers 15 residues. CDR1 is SGHVS, CDR2 FQNEAQ, per germline. V gave up 2 bases and J gave up 4 bases; unmatched junction bases: 2. This chain's CDR3 is CASSLRTSGYNEQFF. For the CDR3, the DNA is TGTGCCAGCAGCTTAAGGACTAGCGGTTACAATGAGCAGTTCTTC.

The chain links TRBV28 to TRBJ2-7, with TRBD2 identical over 7 bases. After removal of 4 bases from V and 4 bases from J, the junction contained 13 bases not matched to a gene. CDR1 and CDR2 from the germline V gene are MDHEN and SYDVKM. There are 16 residues in the CDR3. The CDR3: CASSSAGAITPYEQYF. The CDR3 DNA reads TGTGCCAGCAGTTCGGCGGGAGCAATTACCCCGTACGAGCAGTACTTC.

This rearrangement joins TRBV28 to TRBJ1-5; possible D gene TRBD1, 5 bases. Germline V gene sequence: CDR1 MDHEN, CDR2 SYDVKM. The CDR3 sequence is 16 residues long. V was clipped by 5 bases and J by 0 bases, with 14 bases between them. The CDR3 sequence is CASSPLGLYSNQPQHF. CDR3 DNA sequence: TGTGCCAGCAGTCCCCTGGGGCTTTATAGCAATCAGCCCCAGCATTTT.

CDR3: CASSQGTGGGEQFF. The DNA of the CDR3 is TGCGCCAGCAGCCAAGGGACAGGGGGCGGTGAGCAGTTCTTC. This chain joins TRBV4-1 and TRBJ2-1; 11 positions match TRBD1. V lost 1 base and J lost 9; bases outside the gene matches: 2. This CDR3 region has 14 residues. CDR1 is MGHRA, CDR2 YSYEKL, per germline.

The chain has TRBV7-8 and TRBJ2-7; maybe TRBD2 (7 bases). This CDR3 spans 14 amino acids. V was pared by 6 bases and J by 4 bases, with 16 bases between. In germline, CDR1 is SGHVS, CDR2 FQNEAQ. CDR3 loop: CASSVGGAYYEQYF. DNA for the CDR3: TGTGCCAGCAGTGTAGGGGGGGCCTATTACGAGCAGTACTTC.

The chain employs TRBV3-1 (or the pseudogene TRBV3-2) and TRBJ2-6; D may be TRBD2 (5 bases). V lost 4 bases and J 2 bases, leaving 15 bases between the germline ends. The CDR3 is 17 residues long. Germline V gives CDR1 LGHDT, CDR2 YNNKEL (reference sequence). The CDR3 spells CASSRAAASTGANVLTF. The DNA for the CDR3 is TGTGCCAGCAGCCGGGCGGCAGCTAGCACTGGGGCCAACGTCCTGACTTTC.

The rearrangement links TRBV7-6 to TRBJ2-3, with 12 bases that match TRBD2. V trimming: 5 bases; J trimming: 3 bases; junction bases outside the gene matches: 3. Germline V gives CDR1 SGHVS, CDR2 FNYEAQ. CDR3 length: 15 amino acids. The CDR3 sequence is CASSRTSGKTDTQYF. CDR3 sequence (DNA): TGTGCCAGCAGCCGGACTAGCGGGAAAACAGATACGCAGTATTTT.

The chain carries TRBV27 and TRBJ2-1; 13 nucleotides match TRBD2. The ends lost 8 bases at V and 10 bases at J; junction bases unmatched: 5. The CDR3 loop spans 13 amino acids. Per the germline V gene, CDR1 is MNHEY and CDR2 is SMNVEV (reference sequence). In DNA form, the CDR3 reads TGTGCCAGCCGACCGGGACTAGCGGGGGAGCAGTTCTTC. Encoded protein: CASRPGLAGEQFF.

The J gene is TRBJ2-7, the V gene TRBV5-8; tentative D call: TRBD2 (6 bases). The germline V gene has CDR1 SGHTS and CDR2 YDEGEE. V gave up 4 bases and J gave up 3 bases, with 14 bases separating them. This CDR3 is built from 14 residues. The CDR3 DNA is TGTGCCAGCAGCCCGGGGGTGGTGAGCTACGAGCAGTACTTC. This encodes CASSPGVVSYEQYF.

The chain's CDR3 is CASSSLMGGGAEAFF. The CDR3 region has the DNA TGTGCCAGCAGCTCCCTAATGGGAGGGGGGGCTGAAGCTTTCTTT. The chain has TRBV11-3 and TRBJ1-1; the D gene is possibly TRBD1 (6 bases). Trimming cost V 4 bases and J 6 bases, with 18 bases left between them. Per the germline V gene, CDR1 is SGHNT and CDR2 is YENEEA. The CDR3 is made up of 15 amino acids.

V usage is TRBV11-2 and J usage is TRBJ2-3; 16 bases align to TRBD2. Germline CDR1 is SGHAT and CDR2 is FQNNGV. The CDR3 contains 15 residues. J was trimmed by 3 bases and V by 7 bases; bases with no gene match: 1. CDR3 amino acids: CASTGLAGGTDTQYF. The CDR3 bases are TGTGCCAGCACGGGACTAGCGGGAGGGACAGATACGCAGTATTTT.

The chain recombines TRBV11-3 with TRBJ2-1; 9 bases map to TRBD2. V was clipped by 5 bases and J by 12 bases; unmatched bases: 20. The CDR3 loop spans 17 amino acids. Per germline, CDR1 SGHNT and CDR2 YENEEA. CDR3 nucleotide sequence: TGTGCCAGCAGCCCAAAATCCGGGACTAGCTCGGGCGGTCGGCAGTTCTTC. This sequence encodes CASSPKSGTSSGGRQFF.

The V call is TRBV6-5, the J call TRBJ2-3; 11 bases are a match to TRBD1. The trim removed 8 bases at V and 8 bases at J, leaving 12 bases unmatched. The V gene's germline CDR1 is MNHEY and CDR2 SVGAGI. This CDR3 comprises 15 residues. DNA of the CDR3: TGTGCCAGCCAACCCGGGACAGGGGGGATGGGTACGCAGTATTTT. Its translation is CASQPGTGGMGTQYF.

The gene calls are TRBV4-1 and TRBJ2-1, with TRBD1 matching 8 bases. J lost 6 bases, V lost 5 bases, and 6 bases had no gene match. The CDR3 is 14 residues long. CDR1 is MGHRA and CDR2 is YSYEKL in the germline V gene. CDR3 loop: CASSVQGVGNEQFF. CDR3 bases: TGCGCCAGCAGCGTACAGGGGGTAGGCAATGAGCAGTTCTTC.

In this sample, this clone turned up a few times. J is TRBJ2-7 and V is TRBV2; TRBD1 is a possible D gene (5 bases). V was shortened by 2 bases and J by 4 bases, with 9 bases between the two germline ends. Germline V CDR1 and CDR2: SNHLY, FYNNEI. This CDR3 region has 13 residues. CDR3 amino acids: CASSEQGYYEQYF. CDR3 bases: TGTGCCAGCAGTGAACAGGGATATTACGAGCAGTACTTC.

The V and J genes are TRBV25-1 and TRBJ2-3, with D tentatively TRBD2 (6 bases). The CDR3 extends over 18 amino acids. Germline V gene data show CDR1 as MGHDK and CDR2 as SYGVNS. The ends were cut back, 5 bases at V and 2 bases at J, with 23 bases in the middle. CDR3 residues: CASSPRDSKLSPTDTQYF. The CDR3 nucleotides are TGTGCCAGCAGTCCCCGGGACTCAAAACTATCACCCACAGATACGCAGTATTTT.

The rearrangement links TRBV5-5 to TRBJ2-5, with D possibly TRBD1 on 6 matching bases. The CDR3 totals 16 residues. From germline, CDR1 is SGHKS and CDR2 YYEKEE (reference sequence). Trimming took 2 bases from V and 5 from J, leaving 19 bases between them. CDR3 protein: CASSFRDTKRGETQYF. The CDR3 nucleotides are TGTGCCAGCAGCTTCCGGGACACCAAACGAGGGGAGACCCAGTACTTC.

The genes are TRBV9 and TRBJ1-1; D remains unclear. Germline-derived CDR1 and CDR2 are SGDLS and YYNGEE. The CDR3 is 13 amino acids. V was pared by 0 bases and J by 2 bases, with 5 bases between. The CDR3 nucleotides are TGTGCCAGCAGCGTAGGCAGTAACACTGAAGCTTTCTTT. Translating it yields CASSVGSNTEAFF.

The chain joins TRBV11-3 to TRBJ2-1; TRBD2 agrees at 8 bases. Germline V lookup: CDR1 SGHNT, CDR2 YENEEA. Trimming took 3 bases from V and 0 from J; bases not matched to a gene: 1. This CDR3 comprises 15 residues. CDR3: CASSFTSGSYNEQFF. The CDR3 DNA reads TGTGCCAGCAGCTTCACTAGCGGCTCCTACAATGAGCAGTTCTTC.

The chain recombines TRBV28 with TRBJ1-3; TRBD1 matches at 8 bases. CDR3 size: 16 residues. With 1 base clipped from V and 4 bases from J, the junction kept 6 bases outside the gene matches. From germline, CDR1 is MDHEN and CDR2 SYDVKM. For the CDR3, the DNA is TGTGCCAGCAGTTTATATGACAGGGGCTCCGGAAACACCATATATTTT. Translating gives CASSLYDRGSGNTIYF.